This passage covers 8 T cell receptor beta chains from one sample sequenced in a study of blood T cells in healthy people across ages (dated by TCRdb to the mid-2010s). The method behind the library was 5' RACE. A second PCR of roughly 6 to 11 cycles was run with a J-beta primer mix and a sample-barcoded 5' primer. TCRdb reran the public reads through fastp at Q25 and MiXCR, keeping productive beta chains. CDR3 protein sequences are deduplicated, and each keeps its most common genes and DNA. The sample profile shows approximately 1,700,000 distinct CDR3 sequences; around 40% of them were found once. Clones ranked in the top ten supply 23% of the sample. Material for sequencing was blood. The receptors derive from a human donor in good health.

The rearrangement uses TRBV10-3 and TRBJ1-1; D is undetermined. CDR1 and CDR2 (germline): ENHRY, SYGVKD. V lost 5 bases, J lost 3 bases, and 13 bases lay in between. This CDR3 comprises 14 residues. CDR3 loop: CAISTRVFDTEAFF. The CDR3 nucleotides are TGTGCCATCAGTACCCGGGTGTTCGACACTGAAGCTTTCTTT.

The CDR3 sequence is CASSSLEVQFAGEQYF. CDR3 in DNA: TGTGCCAGCAGTTCACTAGAGGTACAGTTCGCGGGCGAGCAGTACTTC. The V call is TRBV12-3 or TRBV12-4, the J call TRBJ2-4; a weak D match, TRBD2 (5 bases). The DNA matches TRBJ2-7 better at its end, which makes the J call doubtful. CDR3 length: 16 residues.

This clonotype was counted only a few times. The chain is built from TRBV7-2 and TRBJ2-7; D unclear. The CDR3 has 13 amino acids. Per germline, CDR1 SGHTA and CDR2 FQGNSA. Trimming stripped 2 bases from V and 3 bases from J, with 8 bases between. CDR3 sequence reads: CASSLWANYEQYF. In DNA form, the CDR3 reads TGTGCCAGCAGCTTATGGGCCAACTACGAGCAGTACTTC.

The rearrangement joins TRBV20-1 to TRBJ1-1, with unresolved D. The V end was cut by 3 bases, the J end by 5 bases, with 16 bases between. The germline V gene encodes CDR1 DFQATT and CDR2 SNEGSKA (reference sequence). The CDR3 has 14 amino acids. The CDR3 loop reads CSARDSRFATEAFF. The CDR3 coding sequence is TGCAGTGCTAGGGATTCCAGGTTCGCAACTGAAGCTTTCTTT.

Remarks on this clonotype: This may be a read error, as it is one base from a much larger clone. The V call is TRBV3-1, the J call TRBJ2-5, with TRBD2 matching 8 bases. J was trimmed by 11 bases and V by 4 bases; bases with no gene match: 15. The CDR3 runs to 15 residues. Germline-derived CDR1 and CDR2 are LGHDT and YNNKEL (reference sequence). CDR3 sequence: CASSPGSGGYNEQYF. The DNA of the CDR3 is TGTGCCAGCAGCCCGGGGAGCGGGGGATACAATGAGCAGTACTTC.

This clonotype has a single count. The CDR3 bases are TGTGCCATCAGTGGGGGACGGCCCTCTGGAAACACCATATATTTT. Translating gives CAISGGRPSGNTIYF. The genes are TRBV10-3 and TRBJ1-3; D is perhaps TRBD1 (5 bases). The CDR3 spans 15 residues. CDR1 and CDR2 (germline): ENHRY, SYGVKD. Trimming left V 4 bases short and J 0 bases short, with 10 bases between.

This chain links TRBV20-1 with TRBJ2-3, with 9 nucleotides matching TRBD1. CDR1 DFQATT and CDR2 SNEGSKA come from the germline V gene (reference sequence). V lost 2 bases to trimming and J lost 8 bases; unmatched junction nucleotides: 14. The CDR3 contains 16 residues. This CDR3 reads CSARNAGTGNKATQYF. The CDR3, as DNA: TGCAGTGCTAGAAACGCCGGGACAGGGAATAAAGCTACGCAGTATTTT.

In its sample, this clonotype was seen many times. The V call is TRBV27, the J call TRBJ2-3; 10 bases match TRBD2. The CDR3 is 15 amino acids. Germline lookup yields CDR1 MNHEY and CDR2 SMNVEV (reference sequence). J gave up 2 bases and V 5 bases, and 4 bases lay outside the gene matches. CDR3 residues: CASSLLAGVTDTQYF. The CDR3 DNA reads TGTGCCAGCAGTCTCCTAGCGGGGGTCACAGATACGCAGTATTTT.